This T cell receptor beta chain comes out of a study of vaccination effects on CD4 cells after COVID-19. Overall study context: Everyone in the study got two shots of either the BNT162b2 or mRNA-1273 vaccine. Study-level results: The authors studied few convalescent patients and collected no early post-infection timepoints.

Of note for this clone: Antigen unknown.

The CDR3 covers 13 residues. Germline V CDR1 and CDR2: MNHEY, SVGEGT. V gave up 3 bases and J gave up 4 bases, with 8 bases separating them. Sequencing used immunoSEQ multiplex PCR; TCRdb keeps in-frame clones, though not all of them. The sample carries tens of thousands of clones, under 85% recorded once. Using viral peptide pools, the ViraFEST assay grew out antigen-specific CD4+ T cells prior to sequencing. The authors isolated CD4+ T cells after 10 days of culture. Vaccine recipients, nucleocapsid antibody negative, had no prior SARS-CoV-2 infection. Cultures of over 1.5 million PBMC per well contained roughly 9.4 IU/ml IL-2 plus 10 ug/ml peptides. In the cultures, half the medium was exchanged for IL-2 medium on days 3 and 7.

The input for sequencing was CD4+ T cells from PBMCs cultured with HCoV-NL63 spike peptides, taken before COVID-19 vaccination. The TCR sequence derives from a human donor who received a COVID-19 vaccine. This chain joins TRBV6-2 or TRBV6-3 and TRBJ2-3; D uncertain. CDR3 amino acids: CASSYYVSDTQYF. The CDR3 DNA follows: TGTGCCAGCAGTTATTACGTCTCAGATACGCAGTATTTT.